What follows are 25 T cell receptor beta chains derived from one specimen sequenced in a study of blood T cell repertoires in COVID-19. The repertoire was sequenced with immunoSEQ multiplex PCR; TCRdb's copy has only in-frame clones and lacks some. The sample has tens of thousands of clones; around 86% are singletons. The source material was peripheral blood. The source of these receptors is a woman of 80 years or more with acute or convalescent COVID-19.

The V call is TRBV7-6, the J call TRBJ2-7, with 7 positions matching TRBD2. This CDR3 contains 14 residues. The V and J ends lost 5 bases and 3 bases, in that order; junction bases with no gene match: 7. The germline V gene encodes CDR1 SGHVS and CDR2 FNYEAQ. This CDR3 is CASSPRTSSYEQYF. As DNA, the CDR3 is TGTGCCAGCAGCCCTCGGACTAGTAGCTACGAGCAGTACTTC.

CDR3 coding DNA: TGCGCCAGCAGCCAAGATTTCCAGGCTAACTATGGCTACACCTTC. Translating gives CASSQDFQANYGYTF. The chain couples TRBV4-3 to TRBJ1-2, with D unclear. The CDR3 is made up of 15 amino acids. Trimming left V 0 bases short and J 0 bases short, with 8 bases between. The germline gives CDR1 LGHNA, CDR2 YSLEER.

J is TRBJ2-3 and V is TRBV5-1, with 9 bases identical to TRBD2. The CDR3 has 14 residues. Germline V gene data show CDR1 as SGHRS and CDR2 as YFSETQ. V lost 4 bases to trimming and J lost 2 bases; unmatched junction nucleotides: 2. CDR3 residues: CASSLAGTTDTQYF. Here the CDR3 DNA reads TGCGCCAGCAGCCTAGCGGGGACCACAGATACGCAGTATTTT.

The V and J genes are TRBV30 and TRBJ2-1, with 8 bases identical to TRBD2. V was clipped by 0 bases and J by 6 bases; unmatched bases: 1. The CDR3 spans 13 residues. CDR1 and CDR2 (germline): GTSNPN, SVGIG (reference sequence). The CDR3 spells CAWSVTSGNEQFF. In nucleotides, the CDR3 is TGTGCCTGGAGTGTAACTAGCGGCAATGAGCAGTTCTTC.

The chain recombines TRBV7-8 with TRBJ1-3; possibly TRBD1 for D (6 bases). CDR1 SGHVS and CDR2 FQNEAQ come from the germline V gene. CDR3 length: 14 amino acids. Trimming took 7 bases from V and 6 from J, leaving 16 bases between them. CDR3: CASKGEIIENTIYF. The CDR3 region has the DNA TGTGCCAGCAAGGGGGAAATCATAGAAAACACCATATATTTT.

The chain joins TRBV5-4 to TRBJ2-2, with a tentative D call TRBD2 (6 bases). The CDR3 loop spans 15 amino acids. CDR1 and CDR2 from the germline V gene are SGHNT and YYREEE (reference sequence). V lost 2 bases to trimming and J lost 0 bases, with 8 bases between them. CDR3 nucleotide sequence: TGTGCCAGCAGCTTTTCGGGAGCGAACACCGGGGAGCTGTTTTTT. It yields the protein CASSFSGANTGELFF. The entire variable domain, with the rest obtained from reference TRBV5-4 and TRBJ2-2, is as follows: ETGVTQSPTHLIKTRGQQVTLRCSSQSGHNTVSWYQQALGQGPQFIFQYYREEENGRGNFPPRFSGLQFPNYSSELNVNALELDDSALYLCASSFSGANTGELFFGEGSRLTVL.

The gene calls are TRBV3-1 (or the pseudogene TRBV3-2) and TRBJ2-2; TRBD1 might be the D (6 bases). Germline V gene sequence: CDR1 LGHDT, CDR2 YNNKEL (reference sequence). The CDR3 is 16 residues long. Deletions cut 5 bases from V and 6 bases from J, with 19 bases between. This chain's CDR3 is CASSGRQASFSGELFF. The CDR3 nucleotides are TGTGCCAGCAGCGGACGACAGGCGAGCTTTTCCGGGGAGCTGTTTTTT.

The chain is built from TRBV6-2 or TRBV6-3 and TRBJ1-5; D gene uncertain. V was pared by 6 bases and J by 3 bases, with 6 bases between. The CDR3 sequence is 12 residues long. Germline V gene sequence: CDR1 MNHEY, CDR2 SVGEGT. CDR3 residues: CASSRPNQPQHF. CDR3 sequence (DNA): TGTGCCAGCAGCCGGCCCAATCAGCCCCAGCATTTT.

This clone was detected only a few times. The chain recombines TRBV2 with TRBJ1-4, with D perhaps TRBD1 (6 bases). Germline V gene data show CDR1 as SNHLY and CDR2 as FYNNEI. This CDR3 comprises 14 residues. V was cut by 4 bases and J by 5 bases, with 11 bases left in between. The CDR3: CASSVQGGNEKLFF. DNA of the CDR3: TGTGCCAGCAGTGTACAGGGTGGGAATGAAAAACTGTTTTTT.

This chain connects TRBV5-5 to TRBJ1-2; 9 nucleotides agree with TRBD1. V was pared by 2 bases and J by 4 bases, with 6 bases of the junction left unmatched. The germline V gene has CDR1 SGHKS and CDR2 YYEKEE (reference sequence). The CDR3 length is 15 residues. The CDR3, as DNA: TGTGCCAGCAGCTTCCCGGGACAGGGTCCCTATGGCTACACCTTC. Its translation is CASSFPGQGPYGYTF.

V and J are TRBV30 and TRBJ2-7; 8 bases fit TRBD1. This CDR3 is built from 14 residues. V gave up 4 bases and J gave up 7 bases; unmatched junction bases: 12. Germline V gene data show CDR1 as GTSNPN and CDR2 as SVGIG (reference sequence). The CDR3: CAWKGSDRGGEQYF. DNA of the CDR3: TGTGCCTGGAAGGGTAGCGACAGGGGTGGAGAGCAGTACTTC.

In the case of this clone: Other DNA sequences within the sample encode an identical CDR3. The rearrangement uses TRBV29-1 and TRBJ2-3, with D maybe TRBD2 (6 bases). The germline V gene has CDR1 SQVTM and CDR2 ANQGSEA. The CDR3 is 12 residues long. Trimming removed 4 bases at V and 2 bases at J, with 7 bases between. CDR3 in DNA: TGCAGCGTTGCGGGAGTCACAGATACGCAGTATTTT. Its translation: CSVAGVTDTQYF.

V usage is TRBV7-8 and J usage is TRBJ1-3, with a tentative D call TRBD1 (6 bases). Looked up from germline, CDR1 is SGHVS and CDR2 is FQNEAQ. Trimming removed 0 bases from V and 2 bases from J, with 11 bases in between. CDR3 length: 16 residues. This chain's CDR3 is CASSLAPRGTGNTIYF. The CDR3 DNA reads as TGTGCCAGCAGCTTAGCGCCCAGGGGCACTGGAAACACCATATATTTT.

The chain couples TRBV5-1 to TRBJ1-1; 7 positions match TRBD1. The CDR3 sequence is 16 residues long. V gave up 3 bases and J gave up 2 bases; unmatched junction bases: 10. CDR1 and CDR2 (germline): SGHRS, YFSETQ. The CDR3 reads CASSYLMTGSNTEAFF. DNA of the CDR3: TGCGCCAGCAGCTACCTGATGACAGGGAGTAACACTGAAGCTTTCTTT.

The chain employs TRBV5-4 and TRBJ2-3, with unresolved D. The CDR3 is made up of 13 amino acids. The germline V gene encodes CDR1 SGHNT and CDR2 YYREEE (reference sequence). The V end lost 2 bases, the J end lost 1 base, and 5 bases lay between the germline ends. The CDR3 protein is CASSFPGTDTQYF. The CDR3 DNA follows: TGTGCCAGCAGCTTTCCGGGCACAGATACGCAGTATTTT.

In DNA form, the CDR3 reads TGTGCCAGCAGTCCCACTTTTAGGGGGTTATCTCTCCCAACTAATGAAAAACTGTTTTTT. Its translation: CASSPTFRGLSLPTNEKLFF. The chain couples TRBV27 to TRBJ1-4, with a tentative D call TRBD1 (6 bases). Germline V gene data show CDR1 as MNHEY and CDR2 as SMNVEV (reference sequence). The CDR3 length is 20 residues. Trimming removed 5 bases from V and 0 bases from J, with 25 bases in between.

V gene TRBV20-1 combines with J gene TRBJ2-1; 11 bases line up with TRBD2. The CDR3 spans 20 residues. The germline gives CDR1 DFQATT, CDR2 SNEGSKA (reference sequence). V lost 3 bases and J lost 3; bases outside the gene matches: 19. The CDR3 spells CSASRHAGTSGRWLYNEQFF. CDR3 in DNA: TGCAGTGCTAGTCGACACGCCGGGACTAGCGGCCGGTGGCTCTACAATGAGCAGTTCTTC.

The chain is built from TRBV6-6 and TRBJ2-1; the match to TRBD2 covers 12 bases. V lost 4 bases, J lost 13 bases, and 8 bases stayed unmatched. The CDR3 extends over 14 amino acids. Germline V gene data show CDR1 as MNHNY and CDR2 as SVGAGI (reference sequence). The CDR3 DNA reads TGTGCCAGCAGTTCCCGACTAGCGGGAGCCTTTCAGTTCTTC. It specifies CASSSRLAGAFQFF.

This chain joins TRBV2 and TRBJ2-5; 10 nucleotides line up with TRBD2. This CDR3 spans 18 amino acids. Germline assignment: CDR1 SNHLY and CDR2 FYNNEI. Unmatched junction bases numbered 12, after V lost 3 bases and J lost 2 bases. The CDR3 region is CASSEGRTSGALQETQYF. The CDR3 bases are TGTGCCAGCAGTGAGGGCAGGACTAGCGGAGCCTTGCAAGAGACCCAGTACTTC.

This chain links TRBV10-3 with TRBJ1-1; D is perhaps TRBD1 (5 bases). Trimming took 2 bases from V and 0 from J, leaving 13 bases between them. This CDR3 has 16 amino acids. CDR1 ENHRY and CDR2 SYGVKD come from the germline V gene. CDR3 nucleotides: TGTGCCATCAGTGAGGGTGTCAGGGCCATGAACACTGAAGCTTTCTTT. As protein: CAISEGVRAMNTEAFF.

A few counts support this clone. One junction end does not reproduce the germline sequence, and a read error may be involved. The V call is TRBV7-7, the J call TRBJ2-3, with D possibly matching TRBD2 (6 bases). Germline loops: CDR1 SSHAT, CDR2 FNYEAQ (reference sequence). CDR3 size: 14 residues. In nucleotides, the CDR3 is TGTGCTAGCAGCTCAACGACTAGGACAGATACGCAGTATTTT. Its translation is CASSSTTRTDTQYF.

This clone was seen a few times. This sequence joins TRBV7-8 and TRBJ1-3; 7 bases line up with TRBD1. This CDR3 comprises 15 residues. Looked up from germline, CDR1 is SGHVS and CDR2 is FQNEAQ. Trimming cost V 5 bases and J 0 bases; bases outside gene matches: 4. This chain's CDR3 is CASSLTGDSGNTIYF. CDR3 nucleotides: TGTGCCAGCAGCCTTACAGGGGACTCTGGAAACACCATATATTTT.

The chain recombines TRBV6-5 with TRBJ1-1; TRBD1 agrees at 9 bases. Germline CDR1 reads MNHEY; CDR2 reads SVGAGI. The CDR3 spans 12 residues. J gave up 6 bases and V 10 bases, and 6 bases lay outside the gene matches. The CDR3 DNA follows: TGTGCCAACGGACAGGGGCCGGCTGAAGCTTTCTTT. This translates into CANGQGPAEAFF.

The chain recombines TRBV10-3 with TRBJ1-6, with D possibly being TRBD1 (5 bases). From germline, CDR1 is ENHRY and CDR2 SYGVKD. The ends were cut back, 3 bases at V and 5 bases at J, with 11 bases in the middle. This CDR3 region has 15 residues. The CDR3, as DNA: TGTGCCATCAGTGACCGGGGGTTCGATAATTCACCCCTCCACTTT. Residues: CAISDRGFDNSPLHF.

The rearrangement links TRBV13 to TRBJ1-3, with a possible D match to TRBD1 (6 bases). The CDR3 loop spans 15 amino acids. CDR1 is PRHDT and CDR2 is FYEKMQ in the germline V gene (reference sequence). Trimming took off 6 bases at V and 4 bases at J, with 16 bases between the two ends. The CDR3, as DNA: TGTGCCAGCAGATTGACGAAGGGGGAGGGAAACACCATATATTTT. Translating gives CASRLTKGEGNTIYF.